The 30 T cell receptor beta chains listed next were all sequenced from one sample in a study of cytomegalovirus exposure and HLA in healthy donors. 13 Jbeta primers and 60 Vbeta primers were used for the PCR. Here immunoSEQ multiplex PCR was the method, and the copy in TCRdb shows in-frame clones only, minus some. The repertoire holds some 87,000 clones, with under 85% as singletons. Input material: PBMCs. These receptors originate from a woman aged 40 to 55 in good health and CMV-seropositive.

The CDR3 region has the DNA TGTGCCAGCAGGGAGACAGGGACAGATACGCAGTATTTT. This sequence encodes CASRETGTDTQYF. J is TRBJ2-3 and V is TRBV2, with 7 positions matching TRBD1. This CDR3 spans 13 amino acids. V trimming: 6 bases; J trimming: 3 bases; junction bases outside the gene matches: 3. The germline CDR1 and CDR2 sequences are SNHLY and FYNNEI.

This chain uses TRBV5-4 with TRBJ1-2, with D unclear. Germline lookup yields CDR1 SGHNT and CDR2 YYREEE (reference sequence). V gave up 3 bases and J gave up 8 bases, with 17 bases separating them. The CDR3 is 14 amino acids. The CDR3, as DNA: TGTGCCAGCAGCTCGAGAAGAGATCTTTCCGGCTACACCTTC. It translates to CASSSRRDLSGYTF.

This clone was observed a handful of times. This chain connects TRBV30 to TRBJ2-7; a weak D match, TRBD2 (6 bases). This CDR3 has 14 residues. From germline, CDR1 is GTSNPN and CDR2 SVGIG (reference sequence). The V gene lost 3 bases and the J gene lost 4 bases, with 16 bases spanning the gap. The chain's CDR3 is CAWSYAGRRYEQYF. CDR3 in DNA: TGTGCCTGGAGCTACGCGGGACGTAGGTACGAGCAGTACTTC.

The CDR3 nucleotides read TGTGCCAGTAGTATTCCCCCCTTAGTTGTGGGGGCTGGGGATAGCAATCAGCCCCAGCATTTT. As protein: CASSIPPLVVGAGDSNQPQHF. V usage is TRBV19 and J usage is TRBJ1-5, with TRBD1 as a possible D gene (6 bases). There are 21 residues in the CDR3. CDR1 and CDR2 from the germline V gene are LNHDA and SQIVND (reference sequence). Trimming pared 3 bases from V and 0 bases from J, leaving 27 bases between.

CDR3: CASSSQGTTNTGELFF. CDR3 sequence (DNA): TGTGCCAGCAGCTCACAGGGGACCACGAACACCGGGGAGCTGTTTTTT. The chain links TRBV7-3 to TRBJ2-2; 7 positions agree with TRBD1. Unmatched junction bases numbered 5, after V lost 4 bases and J lost 0 bases. CDR1 SGHTA and CDR2 FQGTGA come from the germline V gene. The CDR3 extends over 16 amino acids.

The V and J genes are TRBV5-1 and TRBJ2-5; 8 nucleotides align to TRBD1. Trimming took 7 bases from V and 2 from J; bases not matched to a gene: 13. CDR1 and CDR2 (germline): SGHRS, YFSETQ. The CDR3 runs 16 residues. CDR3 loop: CASSRGPTGAQETQYF. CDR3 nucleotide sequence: TGCGCCAGCTCCCGCGGTCCGACAGGGGCACAAGAGACCCAGTACTTC.

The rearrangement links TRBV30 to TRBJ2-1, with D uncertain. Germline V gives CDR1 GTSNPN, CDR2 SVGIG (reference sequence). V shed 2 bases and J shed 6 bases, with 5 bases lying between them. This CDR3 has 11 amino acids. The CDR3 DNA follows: TGTGCCTGGAGTAGCGTCAATGAGCAGTTCTTC. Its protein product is CAWSSVNEQFF.

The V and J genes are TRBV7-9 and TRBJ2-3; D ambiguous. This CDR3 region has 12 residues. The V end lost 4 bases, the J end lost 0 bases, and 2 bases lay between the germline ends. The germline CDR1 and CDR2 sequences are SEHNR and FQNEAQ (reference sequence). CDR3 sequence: CASSSSTDTQYF. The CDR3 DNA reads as TGTGCCAGCAGCTCTAGCACAGATACGCAGTATTTT.

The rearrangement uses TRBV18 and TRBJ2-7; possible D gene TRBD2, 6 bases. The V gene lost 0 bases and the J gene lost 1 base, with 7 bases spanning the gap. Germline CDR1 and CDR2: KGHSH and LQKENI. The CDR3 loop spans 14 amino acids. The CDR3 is CASSPPGGSYEQYF. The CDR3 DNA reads TGTGCCAGCTCACCACCGGGGGGTTCCTACGAGCAGTACTTC.

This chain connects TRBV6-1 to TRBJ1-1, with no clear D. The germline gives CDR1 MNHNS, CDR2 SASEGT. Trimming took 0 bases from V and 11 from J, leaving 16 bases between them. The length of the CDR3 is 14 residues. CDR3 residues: CASSEAPSLGRAFF. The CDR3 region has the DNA TGTGCCAGCAGTGAAGCGCCCTCACTGGGGAGGGCTTTCTTT.

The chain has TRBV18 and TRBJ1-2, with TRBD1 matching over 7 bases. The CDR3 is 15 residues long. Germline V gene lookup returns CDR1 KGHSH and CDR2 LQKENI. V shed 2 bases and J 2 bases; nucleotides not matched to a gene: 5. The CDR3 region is CASSPSNRGNYGYTF. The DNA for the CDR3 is TGTGCCAGCTCACCATCCAACAGGGGAAACTATGGCTACACCTTC.

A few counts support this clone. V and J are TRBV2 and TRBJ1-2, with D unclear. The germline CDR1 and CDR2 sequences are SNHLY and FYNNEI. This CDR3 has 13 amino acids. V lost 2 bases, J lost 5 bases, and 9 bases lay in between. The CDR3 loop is CASSEPGNYGYTF. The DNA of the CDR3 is TGTGCCAGCAGTGAACCCGGGAATTATGGCTACACCTTC.

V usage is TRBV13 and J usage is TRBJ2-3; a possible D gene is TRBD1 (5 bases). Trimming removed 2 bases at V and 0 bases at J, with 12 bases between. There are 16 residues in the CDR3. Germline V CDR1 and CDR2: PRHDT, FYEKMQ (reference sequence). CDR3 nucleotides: TGTGCCAGCAGCTTACGGACACCACATAGCACAGATACGCAGTATTTT. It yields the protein CASSLRTPHSTDTQYF.

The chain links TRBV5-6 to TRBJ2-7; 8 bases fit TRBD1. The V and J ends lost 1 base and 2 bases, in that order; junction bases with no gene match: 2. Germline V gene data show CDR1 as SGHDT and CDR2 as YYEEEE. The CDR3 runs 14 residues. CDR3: CASSLLDRAYEQYF. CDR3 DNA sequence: TGTGCCAGCAGCTTGTTGGACAGGGCCTACGAGCAGTACTTC.

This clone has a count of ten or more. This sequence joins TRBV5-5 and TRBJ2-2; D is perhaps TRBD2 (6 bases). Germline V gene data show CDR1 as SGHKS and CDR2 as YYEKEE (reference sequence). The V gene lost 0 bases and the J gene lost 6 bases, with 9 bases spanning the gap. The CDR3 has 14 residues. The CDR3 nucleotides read TGTGCCAGCAGCTTGGCCACGGGGGCCGGGGAGCTGTTTTTT. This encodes CASSLATGAGELFF.

DNA for the CDR3: TGCGCCAGCAGCTTGGCGGGGGGCACATCTGAAGCTTTCTTT. This encodes CASSLAGGTSEAFF. The chain joins TRBV5-1 to TRBJ1-1; weak D call: TRBD1 (6 bases). V was pared by 0 bases and J by 6 bases, with 12 bases between. The germline gives CDR1 SGHRS, CDR2 YFSETQ. The CDR3 spans 14 residues.

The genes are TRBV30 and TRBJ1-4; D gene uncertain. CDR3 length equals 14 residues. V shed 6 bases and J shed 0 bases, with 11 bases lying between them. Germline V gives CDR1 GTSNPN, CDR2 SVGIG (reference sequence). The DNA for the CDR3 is TGTGCCTGCTCCGGTCCCGCAACTAATGAAAAACTGTTTTTT. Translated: CACSGPATNEKLFF.

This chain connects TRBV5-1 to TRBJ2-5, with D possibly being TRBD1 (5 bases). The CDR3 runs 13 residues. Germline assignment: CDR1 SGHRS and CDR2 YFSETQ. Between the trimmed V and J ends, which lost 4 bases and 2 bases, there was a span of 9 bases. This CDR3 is CASSLQGQETQYF. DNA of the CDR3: TGCGCCAGCAGCCTGCAGGGTCAAGAGACCCAGTACTTC.

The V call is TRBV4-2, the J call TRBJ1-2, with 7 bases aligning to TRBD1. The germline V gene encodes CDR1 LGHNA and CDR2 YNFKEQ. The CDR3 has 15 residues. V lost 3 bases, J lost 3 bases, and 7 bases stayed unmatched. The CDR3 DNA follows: TGTGCCAGCAGCCAGGACGACAGGGTCGACTATGGCTACACCTTC. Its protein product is CASSQDDRVDYGYTF.

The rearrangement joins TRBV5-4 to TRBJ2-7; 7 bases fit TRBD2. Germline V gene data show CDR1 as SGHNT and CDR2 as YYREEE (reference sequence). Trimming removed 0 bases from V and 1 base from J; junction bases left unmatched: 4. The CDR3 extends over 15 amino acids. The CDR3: CASSLGGGGSYEQYF. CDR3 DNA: TGTGCCAGCAGCTTGGGTGGCGGGGGTTCCTACGAGCAGTACTTC.

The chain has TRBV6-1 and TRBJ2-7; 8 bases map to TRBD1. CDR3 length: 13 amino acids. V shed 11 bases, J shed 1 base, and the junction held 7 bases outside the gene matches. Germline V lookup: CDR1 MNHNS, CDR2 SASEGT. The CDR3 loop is CAHGDRLSYEQYF. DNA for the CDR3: TGTGCCCACGGGGACAGGTTGTCCTACGAGCAGTACTTC.

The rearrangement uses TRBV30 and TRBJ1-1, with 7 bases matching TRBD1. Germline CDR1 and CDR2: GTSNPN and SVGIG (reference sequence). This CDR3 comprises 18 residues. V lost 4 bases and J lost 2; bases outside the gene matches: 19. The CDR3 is CAWTPAGQGGFGNTEAFF. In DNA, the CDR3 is TGTGCCTGGACTCCGGCGGGGCAGGGGGGATTTGGTAACACTGAAGCTTTCTTT. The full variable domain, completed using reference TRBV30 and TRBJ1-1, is SQTIHQWPATLVQPVGSPLSLECTVEGTSNPNLYWYRQAAGRGLQLLFYSVGIGQISSEVPQNLSASRPQDRQFILSSKKLLLSDSGFYLCAWTPAGQGGFGNTEAFFGQGTRLTVV.

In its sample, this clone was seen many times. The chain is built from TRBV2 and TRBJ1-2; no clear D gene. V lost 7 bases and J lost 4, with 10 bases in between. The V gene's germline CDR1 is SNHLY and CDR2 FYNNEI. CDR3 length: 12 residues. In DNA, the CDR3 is TGTGCCAGCAAAACCGGAGGCTATGGCTACACCTTC. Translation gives CASKTGGYGYTF.

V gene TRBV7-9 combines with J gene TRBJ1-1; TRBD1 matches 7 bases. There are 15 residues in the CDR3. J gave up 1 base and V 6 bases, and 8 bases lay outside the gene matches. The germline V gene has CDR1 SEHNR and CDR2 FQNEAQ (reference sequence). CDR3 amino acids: CASSYRQGRNTEAFF. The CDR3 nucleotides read TGTGCCAGCAGTTACCGACAGGGCAGGAACACTGAAGCTTTCTTT.

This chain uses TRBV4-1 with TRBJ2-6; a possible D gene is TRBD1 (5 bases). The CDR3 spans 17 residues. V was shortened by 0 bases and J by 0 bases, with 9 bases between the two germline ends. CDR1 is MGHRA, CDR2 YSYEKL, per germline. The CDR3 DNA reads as TGCGCCAGCAGCCAAGACTACAGGAGCTCTGGGGCCAACGTCCTGACTTTC. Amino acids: CASSQDYRSSGANVLTF.

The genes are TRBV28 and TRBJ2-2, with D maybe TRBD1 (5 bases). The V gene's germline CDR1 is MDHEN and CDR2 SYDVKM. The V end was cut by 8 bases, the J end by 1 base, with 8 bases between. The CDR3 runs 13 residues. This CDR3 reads CASDSQNTGELFF. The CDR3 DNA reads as TGTGCCAGCGACAGCCAGAACACCGGGGAGCTGTTTTTT.

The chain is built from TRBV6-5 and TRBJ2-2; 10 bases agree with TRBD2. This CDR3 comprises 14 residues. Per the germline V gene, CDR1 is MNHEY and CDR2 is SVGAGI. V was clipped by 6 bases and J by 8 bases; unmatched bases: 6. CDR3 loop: CASRRAGGQGELFF. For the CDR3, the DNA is TGTGCCAGCAGAAGAGCGGGGGGGCAGGGGGAGCTGTTTTTT.

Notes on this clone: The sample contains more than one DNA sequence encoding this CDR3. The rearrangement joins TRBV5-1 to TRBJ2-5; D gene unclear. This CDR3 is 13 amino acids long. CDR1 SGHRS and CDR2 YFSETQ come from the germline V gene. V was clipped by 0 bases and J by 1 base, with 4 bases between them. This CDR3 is CASSLDSQETQYF. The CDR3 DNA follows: TGCGCCAGCAGCTTGGATAGCCAAGAGACCCAGTACTTC.

CDR3 region: CASSIIWEVGVVYQPQHF. Here the CDR3 DNA reads TGTGCCAGTAGTATTATTTGGGAGGTAGGGGTGGTCTATCAGCCCCAGCATTTT. J is TRBJ1-5 and V is TRBV19; TRBD1 might be the D (5 bases). This CDR3 comprises 18 residues. The V gene lost 3 bases and the J gene lost 5 bases, with 23 bases spanning the gap. Germline CDR1 LNHDA, CDR2 SQIVND (reference sequence).

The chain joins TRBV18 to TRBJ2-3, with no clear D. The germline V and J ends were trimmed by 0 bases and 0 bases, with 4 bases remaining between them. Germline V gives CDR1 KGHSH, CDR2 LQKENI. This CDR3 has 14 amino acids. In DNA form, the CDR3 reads TGTGCCAGCTCACCACCCCTAAGCACAGATACGCAGTATTTT. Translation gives CASSPPLSTDTQYF.